A selection of T cell receptor beta chains follows, all from one sample in a study of blood T cells in healthy people across ages. TCRdb ran MiXCR on the 5' RACE reads and lists one entry per CDR3 protein. Among about a million distinct CDR3 sequences, around 54% were seen once, and the ten largest hold about 21%. The sequencing input was blood. Every receptor here comes from a woman aged 55-70 years in good health. CDR3s include the opening cysteine and the closing phenylalanine or tryptophan. D genes are given only for firm matches. Clone size appears in some rows only: once, few, many, or a class for an expanded clone.

TRBV12-3/TRBV12-4,NA,13,NA,TRBJ1-4,TGTGCCAGCGTGGGGGAACCGGGTGAAAAACTGTTTTTT,CASVGEPGEKLFF
TRBV7-2,NA,14,NA,TRBJ2-1,TGTGCCAGCAGCCGGGACTCTAGCGACAATGAGCAGTTCTTC,CASSRDSSDNEQFF
TRBV24-1,TRBD1,16,NA,TRBJ1-6,TGTGCCACCAGCTCTGGGAGACAGGGATTAAATTCACCCCTCCACTTT,CATSSGRQGLNSPLHF
TRBV7-6,NA,14,few,TRBJ2-7,TGTGCCAGCAGCGCCTACAACTCCTACAATGAGCAGTACTTC,CASSAYNSYNEQYF
TRBV6-1,NA,15,once,TRBJ2-5,TGTGCCAGCAGTGAAGCGCGCCCGGGAGTGGGGACCCAGTACTTC,CASSEARPGVGTQYF
TRBV10-3,TRBD2,15,NA,TRBJ2-1,TGTGCCATCAGTGAGGGACTAGCGGGACGCAATGAGCAGTTCTTC,CAISEGLAGRNEQFF
TRBV7-9,NA,17,NA,TRBJ2-7,TGTGCCAGCAGCCCCACGGGACGGACCATTGGATATGACGAGCAGTACTTC,CASSPTGRTIGYDEQYF
TRBV7-2,NA,12,NA,TRBJ2-7,TGTGCCAGCAGCCCCGTCTACAATGAGCAGTACTTC,CASSPVYNEQYF
TRBV20-1,TRBD2,16,NA,TRBJ2-7,TGCAGTGCTAGAGAGCGACTAGCGGGAGGCTCCTACGAGCAGTACTTC,CSARERLAGGSYEQYF
TRBV4-3,NA,15,few,TRBJ2-7,TGCGCCAGCAGCCAGGGTCTGGGACCAGCCAACGAGCAGTACTTC,CASSQGLGPANEQYF
TRBV20-1,NA,17,NA,TRBJ2-1,TGCAGTGCTGACGGAGATTGGCGGGGCAGCTCCTACAATGAGCAGTTCTTC,CSADGDWRGSSYNEQFF
TRBV6-2/TRBV6-3,TRBD1,16,few,TRBJ2-7,TGTGCCAGCAGTTGGGACAGGGGGCGGACCCCCTACGAGCAGTACTTC,CASSWDRGRTPYEQYF
TRBV7-2,NA,15,NA,TRBJ2-7,TGTGCCAGCAGCTTAGTGTCGGGGGAAGTCGACGAGCAGTACTTC,CASSLVSGEVDEQYF